These 8 T cell receptor beta chains were all obtained from the same sample, sequenced in a study of blood T cell repertoires in COVID-19. Sequencing was performed with immunoSEQ multiplex PCR; in TCRdb, only in-frame clones are kept and a portion is missing. The sample consists of 150,000 or so clones, 70% to 85% of them appearing once. Source material: peripheral blood. These receptors all stem from a woman aged 80 or over with acute or convalescent COVID-19.

This chain joins TRBV5-1 and TRBJ1-5; maybe TRBD1 (5 bases). V gave up 7 bases and J gave up 3 bases, with 11 bases separating them. This CDR3 is 13 amino acids long. The V gene's germline CDR1 is SGHRS and CDR2 YFSETQ. The CDR3 sequence is CASAPGNNQPQHF. The CDR3 DNA is TGCGCCAGCGCGCCAGGGAACAATCAGCCCCAGCATTTT.

This clone was counted only a few times. The V call is TRBV12-3 or TRBV12-4, the J call TRBJ2-3; the D is unclear. Trimming took 4 bases from V and 5 from J, leaving 4 bases between them. The CDR3 spans 11 residues. CDR3 sequence (DNA): TGTGCCAGCAGTTCTAGAGATACGCAGTATTTT. Amino acids: CASSSRDTQYF.

V usage is TRBV29-1 and J usage is TRBJ2-7; a weak D match, TRBD1 (6 bases). From germline, CDR1 is SQVTM and CDR2 ANQGSEA. The CDR3 has 13 residues. V lost 5 bases and J 4 bases, leaving 15 bases between the germline ends. The CDR3 coding sequence is TGCAGCGTTCAAGGGGGTGCAGGGTACGAGCAGTACTTC. It is translated as CSVQGGAGYEQYF.

The rearrangement joins TRBV5-5 to TRBJ1-1, with unresolved D. The CDR3 runs to 15 residues. Deletions cut 4 bases from V and 7 bases from J, with 20 bases between. Germline CDR1 is SGHKS and CDR2 is YYEKEE (reference sequence). DNA of the CDR3: TGTGCCAGCAGCCCAGTAAGCAGGCGCGAGTTTGAAGCTTTCTTT. Its protein is CASSPVSRREFEAFF.

Points on this clone: Its ends do not fully match the called genes, so a read error is possible. The chain is built from TRBV30 and TRBJ1-2, with D possibly being TRBD1 (5 bases). Germline V gives CDR1 GTSNPN, CDR2 SVGIG (reference sequence). The CDR3 is 11 amino acids. The CDR3 sequence: CAWSVKNGAFF. The CDR3 nucleotides read TGTGCCTGGAGTGTAAAAAATGGGGCGTTCTTC.

The rearrangement joins TRBV6-5 to TRBJ1-2; 8 bases map to TRBD1. J gave up 8 bases and V 6 bases, and 11 bases lay outside the gene matches. The CDR3 loop spans 14 amino acids. The germline V gene encodes CDR1 MNHEY and CDR2 SVGAGI. The CDR3 protein is CASRPGTGVGGYTF. The CDR3 DNA reads TGTGCCAGCAGACCCGGGACAGGCGTTGGGGGCTACACCTTC.

The rearrangement joins TRBV7-2 to TRBJ1-6, with D tentatively TRBD1 (6 bases). Per the germline V gene, CDR1 is SGHTA and CDR2 is FQGNSA. The V and J ends lost 4 bases and 2 bases respectively, with 9 bases between them. The CDR3 runs to 15 residues. CDR3 DNA: TGTGCCAGCAGCTACACAGGGACCTATAATTCACCCCTCCACTTT. Translating it yields CASSYTGTYNSPLHF. Combining the CDR3 with reference TRBV7-2 and TRBJ1-6 gives the whole variable domain GAGVSQSPSNKVTEKGKDVELRCDPISGHTALYWYRQSLGQGLEFLIYFQGNSAPDKSGLPSDRFSAERTGGSVSTLTIQRTQQEDSAVYLCASSYTGTYNSPLHFGNGTRLTVT.

The chain has TRBV5-4 and TRBJ1-1, with TRBD1 identical over 7 bases. There are 15 residues in the CDR3. V was pared by 3 bases and J by 2 bases, with 7 bases of the junction left unmatched. Per the germline V gene, CDR1 is SGHNT and CDR2 is YYREEE (reference sequence). CDR3 sequence (DNA): TGTGCCAGCAGCTCTGCGGGACAGCCAAACACTGAAGCTTTCTTT. This encodes CASSSAGQPNTEAFF.